This T cell receptor beta chain comes out of a study of blood T cell repertoires in COVID-19. This CDR3 contains 15 residues. CDR1 MDHEN and CDR2 SYDVKM come from the germline V gene. The ends were cut back, 1 base at V and 1 base at J, with 10 bases in the middle. The assay was immunoSEQ multiplex PCR, and TCRdb's table has in-frame clones only and misses some. The sample yields about 190,000 clones, approximately 87% seen once. Sequenced input: peripheral blood. This TCR was sampled from a woman aged 70-85 years with COVID-19, enrolled during active disease. The chain couples TRBV28 to TRBJ1-2, with D perhaps TRBD1 (6 bases). Here the CDR3 reads CASSLLGQDNYGYTF. The CDR3 DNA follows: TGTGCCAGCAGTTTATTGGGACAAGATAACTATGGCTACACCTTC.